This TCR beta chain was recorded in a study of T cell repertoires in cytomegalovirus infection. Study-level information: From public TCR beta signatures came an indication of both CMV infection and matching HLA type. Study results and caveats: Carriers of CMV plus the relevant HLA were identified by cumulative public TCR beta family frequency. Clonotype analysis showed dominance of the ex vivo response by HLA-C-restricted CMV-specific TCR beta clonotypes.

TCRdb fed the reads into MiXCR, producing one record per CDR3 protein. The sample carries nearly 70,000 distinct CDR3 sequences, 20% to 25% recorded once. This clonotype was counted only a few times. Its specificity is unknown. V was clipped by 6 bases and J by 5 bases; unmatched bases: 8. CDR3 length equals 15 residues. This receptor was identified in a human donor in good health (CMV status not recorded). Some clones in this sample may be carry-over from other donors' samples. Specimen: PBMCs, sequenced either directly or after in vitro stimulation (not recorded which). V is TRBV12-3 or TRBV12-4 and J is TRBJ2-3; 10 bases align to TRBD1. The DNA of the CDR3 is TGTGCCAGCAGCCGACAGGGGGCGGTGGGAGATACGCAGTATTTT. Residues: CASSRQGAVGDTQYF.